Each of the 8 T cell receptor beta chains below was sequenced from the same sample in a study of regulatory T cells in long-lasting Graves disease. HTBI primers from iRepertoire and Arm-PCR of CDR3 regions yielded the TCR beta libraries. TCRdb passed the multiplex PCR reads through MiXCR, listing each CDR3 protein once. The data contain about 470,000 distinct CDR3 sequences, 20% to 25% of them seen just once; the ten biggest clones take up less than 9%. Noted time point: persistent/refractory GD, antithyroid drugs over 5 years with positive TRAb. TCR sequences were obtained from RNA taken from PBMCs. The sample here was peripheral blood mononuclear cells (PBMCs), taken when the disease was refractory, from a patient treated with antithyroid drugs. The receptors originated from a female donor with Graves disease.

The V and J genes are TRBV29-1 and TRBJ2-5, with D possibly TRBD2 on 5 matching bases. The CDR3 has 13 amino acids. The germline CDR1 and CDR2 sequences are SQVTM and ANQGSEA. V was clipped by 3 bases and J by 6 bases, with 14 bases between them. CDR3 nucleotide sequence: TGCAGCGTTGAGCGGGCGGGTTCCAAGACCCAGTACTTC. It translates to CSVERAGSKTQYF.

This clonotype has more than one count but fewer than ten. CDR3 DNA sequence: TGCAGCGTTGAAGGGGAGGATAGCACCGGGGAGCTGTTTTTT. It is translated as CSVEGEDSTGELFF. The J gene is TRBJ2-2, the V gene TRBV29-1; a possible D gene is TRBD2 (6 bases). Between the trimmed V and J ends, which lost 1 base and 4 bases, there was a span of 10 bases. The germline V gene encodes CDR1 SQVTM and CDR2 ANQGSEA. The CDR3 sequence is 14 residues long.

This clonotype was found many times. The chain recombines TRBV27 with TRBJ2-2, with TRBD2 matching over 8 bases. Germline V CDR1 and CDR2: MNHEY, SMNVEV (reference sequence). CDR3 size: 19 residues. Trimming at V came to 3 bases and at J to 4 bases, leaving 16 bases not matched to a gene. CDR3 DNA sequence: TGTGCCAGCAGTTTCTTAGCAGGCCCGCGGGGGGCGAGCACCGGGGAGCTGTTTTTT. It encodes CASSFLAGPRGASTGELFF.

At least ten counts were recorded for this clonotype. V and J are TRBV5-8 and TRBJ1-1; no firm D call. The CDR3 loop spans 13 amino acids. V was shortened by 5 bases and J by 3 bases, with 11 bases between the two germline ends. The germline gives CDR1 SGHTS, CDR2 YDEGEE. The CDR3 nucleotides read TGTGCCAGCAGGGGGTCGGAATACACTGAAGCTTTCTTT. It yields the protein CASRGSEYTEAFF.

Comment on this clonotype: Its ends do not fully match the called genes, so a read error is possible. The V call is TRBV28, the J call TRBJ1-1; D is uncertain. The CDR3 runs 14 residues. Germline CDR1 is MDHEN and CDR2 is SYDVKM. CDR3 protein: CACSLRSEVAEAFF. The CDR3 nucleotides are TGTGCCTGCAGTTTAAGGAGTGAGGTGGCTGAAGCTTTCTTT.

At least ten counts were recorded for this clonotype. CDR3 amino acids: CASRSGAHGYTF. The CDR3 DNA reads TGTGCCAGCCGCTCGGGGGCCCATGGCTACACCTTC. J is TRBJ1-2 and V is TRBV12-3 or TRBV12-4; maybe TRBD1 (6 bases). The CDR3 covers 12 residues. V lost 8 bases and J 6 bases, leaving 13 bases between the germline ends.

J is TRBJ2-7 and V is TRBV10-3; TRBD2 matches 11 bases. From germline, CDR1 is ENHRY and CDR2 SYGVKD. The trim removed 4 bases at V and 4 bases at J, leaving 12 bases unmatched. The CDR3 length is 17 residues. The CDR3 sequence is CAISGKTSGNERYEQYF. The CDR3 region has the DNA TGTGCCATCAGTGGGAAGACTAGCGGGAACGAAAGGTACGAGCAGTACTTC.

The CDR3: CASSCGGPFGFTEAFF. CDR3 nucleotides: TGTGCCAGCAGTTGCGGGGGGCCATTCGGGTTCACTGAAGCTTTCTTT. The V gene is TRBV27, the J gene TRBJ1-1; D perhaps matches TRBD1 (6 bases). From germline, CDR1 is MNHEY and CDR2 SMNVEV (reference sequence). V was shortened by 4 bases and J by 4 bases, with 19 bases between the two germline ends. CDR3 length: 16 amino acids.